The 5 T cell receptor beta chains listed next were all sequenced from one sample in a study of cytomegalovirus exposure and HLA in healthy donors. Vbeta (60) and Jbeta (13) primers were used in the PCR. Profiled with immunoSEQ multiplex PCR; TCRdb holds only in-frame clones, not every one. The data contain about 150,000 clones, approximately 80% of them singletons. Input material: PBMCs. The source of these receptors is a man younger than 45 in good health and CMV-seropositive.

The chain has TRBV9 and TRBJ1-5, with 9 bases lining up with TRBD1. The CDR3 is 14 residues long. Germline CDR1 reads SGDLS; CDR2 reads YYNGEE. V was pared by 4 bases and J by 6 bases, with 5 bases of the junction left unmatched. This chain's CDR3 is CASSPGQGIQPQHF. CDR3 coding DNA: TGTGCCAGCAGCCCGGGACAGGGCATTCAGCCCCAGCATTTT.

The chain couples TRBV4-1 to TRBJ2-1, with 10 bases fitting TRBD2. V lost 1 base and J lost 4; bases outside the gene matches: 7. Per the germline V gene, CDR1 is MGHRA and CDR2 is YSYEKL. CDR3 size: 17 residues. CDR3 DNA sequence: TGCGCCAGCAGCCAAGGCGCTAGCGGGAGTTGGTACAATGAGCAGTTCTTC. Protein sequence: CASSQGASGSWYNEQFF.

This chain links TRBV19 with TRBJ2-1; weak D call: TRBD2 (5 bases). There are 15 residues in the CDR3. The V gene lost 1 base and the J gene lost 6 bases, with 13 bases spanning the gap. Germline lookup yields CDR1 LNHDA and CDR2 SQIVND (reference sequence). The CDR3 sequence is CASSIAGIRGNEQFF. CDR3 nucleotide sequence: TGTGCCAGTAGTATAGCGGGGATCCGGGGCAATGAGCAGTTCTTC.

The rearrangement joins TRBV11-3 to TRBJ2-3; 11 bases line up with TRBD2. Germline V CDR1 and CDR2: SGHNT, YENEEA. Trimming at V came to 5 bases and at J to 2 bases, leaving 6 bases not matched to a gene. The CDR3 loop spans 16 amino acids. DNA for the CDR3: TGTGCCAGCAGCGCGGGGACTAGCGGAACCACAGATACGCAGTATTTT. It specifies CASSAGTSGTTDTQYF.

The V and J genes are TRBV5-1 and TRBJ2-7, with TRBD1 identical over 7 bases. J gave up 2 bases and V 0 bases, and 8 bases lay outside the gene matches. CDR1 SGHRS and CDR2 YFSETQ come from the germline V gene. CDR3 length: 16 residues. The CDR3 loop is CASSLGAGGETYEQYF. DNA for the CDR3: TGCGCCAGCAGCTTGGGGGCAGGGGGAGAGACCTACGAGCAGTACTTC.